Ten or more counts support the clone carrying this TCR beta chain. CDR3 length: 15 amino acids. The germline V gene encodes CDR1 DFQATT and CDR2 SNEGSKA (reference sequence). The ends were cut back, 0 bases at V and 0 bases at J, with 9 bases in the middle. This specimen comes from a study of T-cell memory formation after mild COVID-19. TCRdb independently ran MiXCR on the 5' RACE reads; one entry per CDR3 protein. This table holds 350,000 to 400,000 distinct CDR3 sequences, around 14% found once. This TCR derives from a young man who had mild COVID-19 (a few samples of this study predate the infection). Cell type and time point are not known. The specimen sequenced was PBMCs or a T cell subset sorted from them (not recorded which). The J gene is TRBJ2-4, the V gene TRBV20-1; D is undetermined. The CDR3 region is CSARDALLAKNIQYF. The CDR3 DNA reads as TGCAGTGCTAGAGACGCCTTACTAGCCAAAAACATTCAGTACTTC.